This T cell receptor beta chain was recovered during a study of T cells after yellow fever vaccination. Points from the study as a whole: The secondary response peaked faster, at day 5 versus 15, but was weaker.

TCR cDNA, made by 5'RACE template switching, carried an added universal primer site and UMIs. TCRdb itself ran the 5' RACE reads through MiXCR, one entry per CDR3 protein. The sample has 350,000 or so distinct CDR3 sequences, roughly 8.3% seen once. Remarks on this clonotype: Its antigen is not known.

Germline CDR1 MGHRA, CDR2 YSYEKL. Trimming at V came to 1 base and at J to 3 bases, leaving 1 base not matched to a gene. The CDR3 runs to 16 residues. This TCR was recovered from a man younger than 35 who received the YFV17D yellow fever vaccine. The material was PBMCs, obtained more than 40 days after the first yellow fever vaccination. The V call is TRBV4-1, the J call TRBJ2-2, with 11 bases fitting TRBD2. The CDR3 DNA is TGCGCCAGCAGCCAAGTAGCGGGGGGGGACACCGGGGAGCTGTTTTTT. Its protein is CASSQVAGGDTGELFF.